The 8 T cell receptor beta chains listed next were all sequenced from one sample in a study of T-cell memory formation after mild COVID-19. A single record per CDR3 protein comes from TCRdb applying MiXCR to the 5' RACE reads. The sample yields more than 250,000 distinct CDR3 sequences, 15% to 20% seen once. The sample was PBMCs or a T cell subset sorted from them (not recorded which). These TCRs come from a man aged 18 to 35 who had mild COVID-19 (a few samples of this study predate the infection). Cell type and time point are not known.

This chain connects TRBV28 to TRBJ1-1; no firm D call. The CDR3 length is 14 residues. The V end lost 3 bases, the J end lost 0 bases, and 8 bases lay between the germline ends. Per the germline V gene, CDR1 is MDHEN and CDR2 is SYDVKM. DNA for the CDR3: TGTGCCAGCAGTTTTCGGCAGGTGAACACTGAAGCTTTCTTT. As protein: CASSFRQVNTEAFF. Complete variable domain (other parts from reference TRBV28 and TRBJ1-1): DVKVTQSSRYLVKRTGEKVFLECVQDMDHENMFWYRQDPGLGLRLIYFSYDVKMKEKGDIPEGYSVSREKKERFSLILESASTNQTSMYLCASSFRQVNTEAFFGQGTRLTVV.

CDR3 nucleotide sequence: TGTGCCAGCAGTTCTGCGTCTTTGACTTTTGGCAAAGCTTTCTTT. As protein: CASSSASLTFGKAFF. The chain couples TRBV6-2 or TRBV6-3 to TRBJ1-1; no firm D call. Trimming removed 4 bases from V and 9 bases from J, with 21 bases in between. The CDR3 is 15 residues long. Germline assignment: CDR1 MNHEY and CDR2 SVGEGT.

The chain has TRBV6-1 and TRBJ2-1; the match to TRBD1 covers 9 bases. The J segment lost 8 bases and the V segment lost 6 bases, leaving 8 bases of the junction unmatched. The CDR3 is 14 residues long. Germline loops: CDR1 MNHNS, CDR2 SASEGT. CDR3 sequence: CASRQGARGYEQFF. The DNA for the CDR3 is TGTGCCAGCAGACAGGGGGCGCGGGGATATGAGCAGTTCTTC.

The chain is built from TRBV4-1 and TRBJ1-3, with D perhaps TRBD1 (6 bases). The CDR3 totals 16 residues. V was trimmed by 5 bases and J by 2 bases, leaving 16 bases between them. Per germline, CDR1 MGHRA and CDR2 YSYEKL. Here the CDR3 DNA reads TGCGCCAGCAGCGGGCGGACAGCTTCAACTGGAAACACCATATATTTT. Its translation is CASSGRTASTGNTIYF.

The table lists this clonotype with a few counts. The chain employs TRBV6-2 or TRBV6-3 and TRBJ2-7; no reliable D call. This CDR3 region has 11 residues. Looked up from germline, CDR1 is MNHEY and CDR2 is SVGEGT. V lost 6 bases, J lost 5 bases, and 8 bases lay in between. The CDR3 DNA reads as TGTGCCAGCAGGGATTATCACGAGCAGTACTTC. It encodes CASRDYHEQYF.

This clonotype was counted ten times or more. The rearrangement uses TRBV5-1 and TRBJ1-1; no clear D. The CDR3 has 13 residues. Trimming removed 0 bases at V and 1 base at J, with 4 bases between. Germline CDR1 reads SGHRS; CDR2 reads YFSETQ. The CDR3 reads CASSLVPNTEAFF. The DNA for the CDR3 is TGCGCCAGCAGCTTGGTCCCGAACACTGAAGCTTTCTTT.

This clonotype appeared a few times. The chain uses TRBV20-1 and TRBJ2-1; D uncertain. Germline CDR1 reads DFQATT; CDR2 reads SNEGSKA (reference sequence). CDR3 size: 14 residues. Deletions cut 6 bases from V and 6 bases from J, with 18 bases between. The CDR3: CSASGNFFGNEQFF. CDR3 DNA: TGCAGTGCCAGTGGGAATTTCTTCGGCAATGAGCAGTTCTTC.

The V gene is TRBV28, the J gene TRBJ2-2, with D perhaps given as TRBD1 or TRBD2 (5 bases each). The CDR3 runs to 13 residues. Trimming cost V 6 bases and J 4 bases, with 9 bases left between them. The germline V gene encodes CDR1 MDHEN and CDR2 SYDVKM. The CDR3 sequence: CASSPGTTGELFF. The CDR3 nucleotides are TGTGCCAGCAGCCCTGGGACCACCGGGGAGCTGTTTTTT.